A single sample is the source of the 23 T cell receptor beta chains below, sequenced in a study of beta chain features in type 1 diabetes. Expressed TCRB transcripts were sequenced because the entire RNA isolate underwent reverse transcription. Only in-frame clones appear in the TCRdb table, and some are missing; sequencing was by immunoSEQ multiplex PCR. The sample contains 400,000 to 450,000 clones, roughly 14% of which appear only once. Material for sequencing was naive CD4+ T cells from blood. These receptors were taken from a man between 25 and 39 years old in good health.

V is TRBV7-6 and J is TRBJ2-7; 8 bases align to TRBD1. V was clipped by 1 base and J by 4 bases; unmatched bases: 3. There are 14 residues in the CDR3. The V gene's germline CDR1 is SGHVS and CDR2 FNYEAQ. The chain's CDR3 is CASSLGHRGYEQYF. CDR3 coding DNA: TGTGCCAGCAGCTTAGGGCACAGGGGGTACGAGCAGTACTTC.

In this sample, this clone turned up a few times. The rearrangement links TRBV7-9 to TRBJ2-7, with D unclear. Deletions cut 3 bases from V and 6 bases from J, with 12 bases between. The germline gives CDR1 SEHNR, CDR2 FQNEAQ (reference sequence). The CDR3 is 13 amino acids. The DNA for the CDR3 is TGTGCCAGCAGCTTCGCAGAATTTAGCGAGCAGTACGTC. Translation: CASSFAEFSEQYV.

V and J are TRBV29-1 and TRBJ2-2, with TRBD1 as a possible D gene (7 bases). The V and J ends lost 6 bases and 3 bases respectively, with 17 bases between them. Germline V gene data show CDR1 as SQVTM and CDR2 as ANQGSEA. The CDR3 covers 15 residues. DNA for the CDR3: TGCAGCGTCAAAGAGGGGGGACAGTACACCGGGGAGCTGTTTTTT. This sequence encodes CSVKEGGQYTGELFF.

V usage is TRBV6-5 and J usage is TRBJ2-1; D ambiguous. There are 12 residues in the CDR3. Trimming removed 11 bases from V and 6 bases from J, with 14 bases in between. Germline V lookup: CDR1 MNHEY, CDR2 SVGAGI. CDR3 nucleotides: TGTGCCGCATCGAAGGGCGGCAATGAGCAGTTCTTC. Residues: CAASKGGNEQFF.

This sequence joins TRBV19 and TRBJ2-5, with TRBD1 matching over 10 bases. Per germline, CDR1 LNHDA and CDR2 SQIVND (reference sequence). The V and J ends lost 3 bases and 5 bases, in that order; junction bases with no gene match: 6. The length of the CDR3 is 15 residues. CDR3 residues: CASSIGDRGWETQYF. Written as DNA, the CDR3 is TGTGCCAGTAGTATCGGGGACAGGGGTTGGGAGACCCAGTACTTC. Looking up the rest from reference TRBV19 and TRBJ2-5 gives the full variable domain: DGGITQSPKYLFRKEGQNVTLSCEQNLNHDAMYWYRQDPGQGLRLIYYSQIVNDFQKGDIAEGYSVSREKKESFPLTVTSAQKNPTAFYLCASSIGDRGWETQYFGPGTRLLVL.

This clone was recorded a few times. This rearrangement joins TRBV14 to TRBJ2-3; D gene uncertain. Trimming took 1 base from V and 2 from J, leaving 13 bases between them. The CDR3 totals 16 residues. Germline V gene data show CDR1 as SGHDN and CDR2 as FVKESK. In nucleotides, the CDR3 is TGTGCCAGCAGCCAAGTGTATCCGGTCCTCACAGATACGCAGTATTTT. Translation: CASSQVYPVLTDTQYF.

The rearrangement uses TRBV9 and TRBJ1-2, with a possible D match to TRBD1 (5 bases). V lost 4 bases and J 8 bases, leaving 15 bases between the germline ends. The CDR3 has 13 amino acids. Looked up from germline, CDR1 is SGDLS and CDR2 is YYNGEE. The CDR3 DNA reads as TGTGCCAGCAGCACAGCCCAGGGAACCGGCTACACCTTC. Its translation is CASSTAQGTGYTF. Filled out from reference TRBV9 and TRBJ1-2, the complete variable domain reads DSGVTQTPKHLITATGQRVTLRCSPRSGDLSVYWYQQSLDQGLQFLIQYYNGEERAKGNILERFSAQQFPDLHSELNLSSLELGDSALYFCASSTAQGTGYTFGSGTRLTVV.

As to this clone: Different DNA sequences within this sample yield the same CDR3. The chain recombines TRBV29-1 with TRBJ2-5, with D tentatively TRBD1 (6 bases). Germline values: CDR1 SQVTM, CDR2 ANQGSEA. V lost 2 bases to trimming and J lost 0 bases, with 7 bases between them. CDR3 length equals 13 residues. The CDR3 reads CSVERGNQETQYF. The CDR3 nucleotides are TGCAGCGTTGAAAGGGGGAACCAAGAGACCCAGTACTTC.

This clone was detected a few times. The chain combines TRBV9 with TRBJ2-4, with 12 bases aligning to TRBD2. Germline V gene lookup returns CDR1 SGDLS and CDR2 YYNGEE. This CDR3 comprises 17 residues. The V and J ends lost 4 bases and 4 bases, in that order; junction bases with no gene match: 9. This CDR3 is CASSQLGLAGVKNIQYF. The CDR3 bases are TGTGCCAGCAGCCAGCTGGGACTAGCGGGTGTGAAAAACATTCAGTACTTC.

This clone has a handful of counts. The chain employs TRBV13 and TRBJ2-3, with 10 bases lining up with TRBD2. The CDR3 sequence is 17 residues long. Germline trimming cut 1 base from V and 1 base from J; bases unmatched to any gene: 5. Germline-derived CDR1 and CDR2 are PRHDT and FYEKMQ (reference sequence). CDR3 sequence (DNA): TGTGCCAGCAGCTTAGTGATTCTAGCGGGGGGCACAGATACGCAGTATTTT. Residues: CASSLVILAGGTDTQYF.

This clone was counted a few times. V gene TRBV30 combines with J gene TRBJ1-4, with a tentative D call TRBD1 (6 bases). Germline V CDR1 and CDR2: GTSNPN, SVGIG (reference sequence). Trimming took 2 bases from V and 7 from J, leaving 17 bases between them. The CDR3 length is 15 residues. The CDR3 DNA reads as TGTGCCTGGAGTCGTACAGGGAGAGACGGTGAAAAACTGTTTTTT. This translates into CAWSRTGRDGEKLFF.

The genes are TRBV9 and TRBJ2-1; 9 bases map to TRBD2. Germline assignment: CDR1 SGDLS and CDR2 YYNGEE. The CDR3 is made up of 15 amino acids. The V gene end was trimmed by 0 bases and the J gene end by 8 bases; junction bases not matched to a gene: 6. CDR3 coding DNA: TGTGCCAGCAGCGTAGGAATAGCGGGAGAAGATGAGCAGTTCTTC. Translating it yields CASSVGIAGEDEQFF.

The chain carries TRBV7-9 and TRBJ1-1; no reliable D call. The CDR3 sequence is 12 residues long. The V gene lost 5 bases and the J gene lost 2 bases, with 6 bases spanning the gap. Germline V gene data show CDR1 as SEHNR and CDR2 as FQNEAQ (reference sequence). The CDR3 loop is CASSHANTEAFF. In DNA form, the CDR3 reads TGTGCCAGCAGCCACGCCAACACTGAAGCTTTCTTT.

This clone was detected ten times or more. CDR3 region: CASRPETSTDTQYF. As DNA, the CDR3 is TGTGCCAGCAGACCCGAGACTAGCACAGATACGCAGTATTTT. The V and J genes are TRBV13 and TRBJ2-3, with D hard to call. The CDR3 runs to 14 residues. The V end was cut by 6 bases, the J end by 0 bases, with 10 bases between. Germline V gene sequence: CDR1 PRHDT, CDR2 FYEKMQ (reference sequence).

V and J are TRBV7-2 and TRBJ2-3; 7 positions agree with TRBD2. Germline assignment: CDR1 SGHTA and CDR2 FQGNSA. This CDR3 is 15 amino acids long. With V trimmed by 0 bases and J by 6 bases, 6 bases remained unmatched. The CDR3, as DNA: TGTGCCAGCAGCTTAGCAATAGCGGGCGGGGATACGCAGTATTTT. This translates into CASSLAIAGGDTQYF.

In the case of this clone: This may come from a read error, since a much larger clone is one base off. The CDR3 here is CASSITDTQYF. CDR3 in DNA: TGTGCCAGCAGCATCACAGATACGCAGTATTTT. This chain links TRBV5-4 with TRBJ2-3; D not resolved. The CDR3 totals 11 residues. Germline V gene lookup returns CDR1 SGHNT and CDR2 YYREEE (reference sequence). Trimming shortened V by 4 bases and J by 2 bases, and 2 bases separated the two germline ends.

The rearrangement links TRBV30 to TRBJ2-4; D uncertain. This CDR3 comprises 12 residues. V was shortened by 2 bases and J by 1 base, with 3 bases between the two germline ends. From germline, CDR1 is GTSNPN and CDR2 SVGIG (reference sequence). The CDR3 coding sequence is TGTGCCTGGAGTCTGGCCAAAAACATTCAGTACTTC. Protein: CAWSLAKNIQYF.

This clone was seen more than once but under ten times. The rearrangement uses TRBV30 and TRBJ1-5; a weak D match, TRBD1 (6 bases). The germline V and J ends were trimmed by 3 bases and 4 bases, with 13 bases remaining between them. This CDR3 is 14 amino acids long. Germline CDR1 and CDR2: GTSNPN and SVGIG (reference sequence). CDR3 DNA: TGTGCCTGGAGCCACAGGGCGAGAAATCAGCCCCAGCATTTT. It yields the protein CAWSHRARNQPQHF.

In its sample, this clone was seen a few times. J is TRBJ2-1 and V is TRBV5-1; D might be TRBD1 (6 bases). In germline, CDR1 is SGHRS, CDR2 YFSETQ. Deletions cut 3 bases from V and 2 bases from J, with 9 bases between. The CDR3 runs 14 residues. CDR3 sequence reads: CASSSRTAYNEQFF. The CDR3 nucleotides read TGCGCCAGCAGCTCTCGGACAGCCTACAATGAGCAGTTCTTC.

This clone was recorded a few times. The same CDR3 also results from other DNA sequences found in this sample. V and J are TRBV15 and TRBJ2-3; D is unresolved. The V end was cut by 0 bases, the J end by 1 base, with 2 bases between. The CDR3 runs 13 residues. CDR1 is LNHNV, CDR2 YYDKDF, per germline (reference sequence). The CDR3 DNA sequence: TGTGCCACCAGCAGAGACCGCACAGATACGCAGTATTTT. It translates to CATSRDRTDTQYF. Drawing the rest from reference TRBV15 and TRBJ2-3, the complete variable domain is DAMVIQNPRYQVTQFGKPVTLSCSQTLNHNVMYWYQQKSSQAPKLLFHYYDKDFNNEADTPDNFQSRRPNTSFCFLDIRSPGLGDTAMYLCATSRDRTDTQYFGPGTRLTVL.

The chain employs TRBV9 and TRBJ1-2; D not resolved. CDR3 size: 12 residues. Germline loops: CDR1 SGDLS, CDR2 YYNGEE. Deletions cut 3 bases from V and 7 bases from J, with 10 bases between. The CDR3 coding sequence is TGTGCCAGCAGCGGAGGCTCAGGTGGCTACACCTTC. Its protein is CASSGGSGGYTF.

The CDR3 protein is CASSERAGGSTDTQYF. The CDR3 bases are TGTGCCAGCAGTGAACGGGCGGGAGGGAGCACAGATACGCAGTATTTT. The chain recombines TRBV25-1 with TRBJ2-3, with 9 bases aligning to TRBD2. The germline gives CDR1 MGHDK, CDR2 SYGVNS. The junction had 3 bases not matched to a gene; V was cut back by 2 bases and J by 0 bases. The CDR3 contains 16 residues.

The chain links TRBV9 to TRBJ2-5, with D tentatively TRBD1 (6 bases). The CDR3 has 15 amino acids. V gave up 6 bases and J gave up 3 bases, with 18 bases separating them. The germline V gene encodes CDR1 SGDLS and CDR2 YYNGEE. Written as DNA, the CDR3 is TGTGCCAGCACCCCACGGGCAGGGGTAAAAGAGACCCAGTACTTC. Its protein is CASTPRAGVKETQYF.